Shown below are 14 T cell receptor beta chains from a single sample sequenced in a study of blood T cell repertoires in COVID-19. Clones were sequenced by immunoSEQ multiplex PCR, and TCRdb holds only the in-frame ones, with some missing. This table has roughly 260,000 clones, 80% to 90% appearing once. Sequences were obtained from peripheral blood. The receptors were sampled from a woman aged 45 to 65 with acute or convalescent COVID-19.

The chain uses TRBV27 and TRBJ2-7; 7 nucleotides agree with TRBD1. Trimming cost V 5 bases and J 2 bases; bases outside gene matches: 12. From germline, CDR1 is MNHEY and CDR2 SMNVEV (reference sequence). This CDR3 has 16 amino acids. The CDR3 nucleotides are TGTGCCAGCAGTACCTCCGGGACAGACAGCCCCTACGAGCAGTACTTC. Protein: CASSTSGTDSPYEQYF.

This sequence joins TRBV28 and TRBJ2-1; 12 positions match TRBD2. Germline trimming cut 4 bases from V and 6 bases from J; bases unmatched to any gene: 7. The CDR3 is made up of 16 amino acids. The germline CDR1 and CDR2 sequences are MDHEN and SYDVKM. CDR3 DNA sequence: TGTGCCAGCAGTTCTGCTAGCGGGAGGGCTCCCAATGAGCAGTTCTTC. It translates to CASSSASGRAPNEQFF.

The CDR3 spells CASSQVPEKNQPQHF. DNA of the CDR3: TGCGCCAGCAGCCAAGTTCCGGAGAAAAATCAGCCCCAGCATTTT. The V and J genes are TRBV4-3 and TRBJ1-5; D is unresolved. Trimming took off 1 base at V and 4 bases at J, with 11 bases between the two ends. Germline V lookup: CDR1 LGHNA, CDR2 YSLEER. This CDR3 is built from 15 residues.

This clone was detected only a few times. This chain uses TRBV24-1 with TRBJ2-7; 10 bases are a match to TRBD1. V lost 3 bases to trimming and J lost 6 bases; unmatched junction nucleotides: 22. Germline V lookup: CDR1 KGHDR, CDR2 SFDVKD. This CDR3 has 20 amino acids. The CDR3 DNA sequence: TGTGCCACCAGTGATCCCCCGACAGGGGGCAAAAGGACTAGCTTGGGCGAGCAGTACTTC. Residues: CATSDPPTGGKRTSLGEQYF.

On this clone itself: Other DNA sequences in this specimen translate into the identical CDR3. The chain employs TRBV28 and TRBJ1-1; 10 nucleotides align to TRBD1. Germline CDR1 is MDHEN and CDR2 is SYDVKM. This CDR3 has 15 amino acids. Germline trimming cut 5 bases from V and 0 bases from J; bases unmatched to any gene: 3. CDR3 coding DNA: TGTGCCAGCAGTCGGACAGGGGGAATGAACACTGAAGCTTTCTTT. It specifies CASSRTGGMNTEAFF.

The sample holds one count of this clone. This chain connects TRBV19 to TRBJ2-2; D unresolved. Per the germline V gene, CDR1 is LNHDA and CDR2 is SQIVND (reference sequence). The germline V and J ends were trimmed by 6 bases and 8 bases, with 10 bases remaining between them. The CDR3 has 12 residues. CDR3 sequence (DNA): TGTGCCAGTAGGCTTCAGGTTGGGGAGCTGTTTTTT. Protein product: CASRLQVGELFF.

The V and J genes are TRBV11-2 and TRBJ1-6; D gene uncertain. The CDR3 contains 13 residues. Germline CDR1 SGHAT, CDR2 FQNNGV. Trimming took 5 bases from V and 18 from J, leaving 20 bases between them. The CDR3 is CASSPRSLGVPHF. CDR3 in DNA: TGTGCCAGCAGCCCCAGGTCCTTGGGAGTTCCCCACTTT. Variable domain in full (rest from reference TRBV11-2 and TRBJ1-6): EAGVAQSPRYKIIEKRQSVAFWCNPISGHATLYWYQQILGQGPKLLIQFQNNGVVDDSQLPKDRFSAERLKGVDSTLKIQPAKLEDSAVYLCASSPRSLGVPHFGNGTRLTVT.

About this clone: Different DNA sequences within this sample yield the same CDR3. The chain uses TRBV28 and TRBJ1-2; D is uncertain. The CDR3 has 12 amino acids. Germline V gives CDR1 MDHEN, CDR2 SYDVKM. V was cut by 5 bases and J by 4 bases, with 8 bases left in between. The CDR3 sequence is CASSLRAYGYTF. CDR3 bases: TGTGCCAGCAGTCTGAGGGCCTATGGCTACACCTTC.

This rearrangement joins TRBV28 to TRBJ2-7; D is unresolved. The CDR3 covers 17 residues. Between the trimmed V and J ends, which lost 1 base and 0 bases, there was a span of 16 bases. The germline CDR1 and CDR2 sequences are MDHEN and SYDVKM. CDR3: CASSLFRGQRSSYEQYF. The DNA of the CDR3 is TGTGCCAGCAGTTTATTCCGTGGCCAAAGGAGCTCCTACGAGCAGTACTTC.

This clone is a singleton in its sample. The gene calls are TRBV9 and TRBJ2-7; 7 nucleotides match TRBD1. Unmatched junction bases numbered 6, after V lost 0 bases and J lost 3 bases. There are 15 residues in the CDR3. Germline V CDR1 and CDR2: SGDLS, YYNGEE. DNA for the CDR3: TGTGCCAGCAGCGTAGACGCCGGGACAGACTACGAGCAGTACTTC. It is translated as CASSVDAGTDYEQYF.

The chain links TRBV5-6 to TRBJ2-1; no reliable D call. Trimming shortened V by 6 bases and J by 11 bases, and 18 bases separated the two germline ends. This CDR3 has 13 amino acids. Looked up from germline, CDR1 is SGHDT and CDR2 is YYEEEE. The CDR3 loop reads CASTLWSLDQQFF. CDR3 nucleotides: TGTGCCAGCACCCTGTGGTCCCTAGACCAGCAGTTCTTC.

This chain joins TRBV25-1 and TRBJ2-1, with a weak D call TRBD2 (5 bases). V was trimmed by 2 bases and J by 6 bases, leaving 11 bases between them. CDR1 is MGHDK, CDR2 SYGVNS, per germline. CDR3 length: 14 amino acids. CDR3 sequence reads: CASSERASLNEQFF. Here the CDR3 DNA reads TGTGCCAGCAGTGAACGGGCTAGCCTCAATGAGCAGTTCTTC.

This clone was seen a single time. The chain recombines TRBV28 with TRBJ2-1, with 8 bases that match TRBD2. The V gene end was trimmed by 4 bases and the J gene end by 4 bases; junction bases not matched to a gene: 3. CDR1 is MDHEN, CDR2 SYDVKM, per germline. The CDR3 sequence is 14 residues long. The CDR3 nucleotides read TGTGCCAGCAGTTCCCCTAGCGGGTACAATGAGCAGTTCTTC. This translates into CASSSPSGYNEQFF.

This clone was seen just once. The rearrangement joins TRBV3-1 (or the pseudogene TRBV3-2) to TRBJ1-2, with D possibly being TRBD1 (5 bases). Trimming left V 0 bases short and J 8 bases short, with 10 bases between. Germline V gene sequence: CDR1 LGHDT, CDR2 YNNKEL (reference sequence). CDR3 length equals 13 residues. Here the CDR3 reads CASSQEQDGGYTF. In nucleotides, the CDR3 is TGTGCCAGCAGCCAAGAACAGGATGGGGGCTACACCTTC.